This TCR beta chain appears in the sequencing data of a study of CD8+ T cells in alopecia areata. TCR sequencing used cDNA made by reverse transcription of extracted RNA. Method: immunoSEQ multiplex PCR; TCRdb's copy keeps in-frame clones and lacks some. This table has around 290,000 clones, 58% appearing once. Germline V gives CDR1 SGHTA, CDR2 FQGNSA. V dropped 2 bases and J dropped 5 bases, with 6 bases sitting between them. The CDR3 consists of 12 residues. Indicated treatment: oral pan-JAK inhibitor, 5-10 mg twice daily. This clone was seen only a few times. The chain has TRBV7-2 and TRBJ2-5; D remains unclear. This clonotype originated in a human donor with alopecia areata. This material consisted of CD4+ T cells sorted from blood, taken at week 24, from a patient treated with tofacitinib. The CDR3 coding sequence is TGTGCCAGCAGCTTATTTCGGGAGACCCAGTACTTC. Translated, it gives CASSLFRETQYF.